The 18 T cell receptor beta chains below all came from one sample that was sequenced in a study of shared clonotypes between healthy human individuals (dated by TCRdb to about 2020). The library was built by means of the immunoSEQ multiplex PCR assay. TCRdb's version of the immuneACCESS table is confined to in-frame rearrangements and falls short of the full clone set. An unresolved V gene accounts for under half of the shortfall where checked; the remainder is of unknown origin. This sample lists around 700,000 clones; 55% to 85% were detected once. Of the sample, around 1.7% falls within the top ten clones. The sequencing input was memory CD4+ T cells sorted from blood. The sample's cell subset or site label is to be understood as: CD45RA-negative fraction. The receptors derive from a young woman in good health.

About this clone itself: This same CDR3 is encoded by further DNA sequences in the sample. DNA for the CDR3: TGCGCCAGCAGCCCGACAGGGGGAAATGAAAAACTGTTTTTT. Protein: CASSPTGGNEKLFF. The chain recombines TRBV5-1 with TRBJ1-4; 9 bases are a match to TRBD1. The germline gives CDR1 SGHRS, CDR2 YFSETQ. Trimming cost V 4 bases and J 5 bases; bases outside gene matches: 3. CDR3 length: 14 amino acids.

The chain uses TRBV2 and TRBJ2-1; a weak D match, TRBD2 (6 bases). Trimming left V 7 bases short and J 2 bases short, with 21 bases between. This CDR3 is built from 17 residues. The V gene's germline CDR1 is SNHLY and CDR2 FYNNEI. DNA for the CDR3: TGTGCCAGCAATCTCGGCGGGGCCGGAGTGGCCTACAATGAGCAGTTCTTC. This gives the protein CASNLGGAGVAYNEQFF. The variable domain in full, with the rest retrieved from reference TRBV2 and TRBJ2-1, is EPEVTQTPSHQVTQMGQEVILRCVPISNHLYFYWYRQILGQKVEFLVSFYNNEISEKSEIFDDQFSVERPDGSNFTLKIRSTKLEDSAMYFCASNLGGAGVAYNEQFFGPGTRLTVL.

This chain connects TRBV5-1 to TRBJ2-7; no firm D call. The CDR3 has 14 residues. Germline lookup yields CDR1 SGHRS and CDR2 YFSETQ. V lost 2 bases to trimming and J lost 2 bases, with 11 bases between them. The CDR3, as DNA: TGCGCCAGCAGCTTAGCGTGGGCGACCTACGAGCAGTACTTC. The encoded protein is CASSLAWATYEQYF.

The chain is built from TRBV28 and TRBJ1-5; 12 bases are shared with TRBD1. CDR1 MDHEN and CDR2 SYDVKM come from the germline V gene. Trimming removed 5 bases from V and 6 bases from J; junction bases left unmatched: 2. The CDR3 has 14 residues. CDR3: CASSPGQGAQPQHF. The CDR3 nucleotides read TGTGCCAGCAGTCCGGGACAGGGGGCTCAGCCCCAGCATTTT.

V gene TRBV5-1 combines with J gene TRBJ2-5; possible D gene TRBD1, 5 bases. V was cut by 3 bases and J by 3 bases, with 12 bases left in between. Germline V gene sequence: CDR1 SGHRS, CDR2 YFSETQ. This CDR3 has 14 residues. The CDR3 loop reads CASSYDKGKETQYF. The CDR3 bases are TGCGCCAGCAGCTACGATAAGGGGAAAGAGACCCAGTACTTC.

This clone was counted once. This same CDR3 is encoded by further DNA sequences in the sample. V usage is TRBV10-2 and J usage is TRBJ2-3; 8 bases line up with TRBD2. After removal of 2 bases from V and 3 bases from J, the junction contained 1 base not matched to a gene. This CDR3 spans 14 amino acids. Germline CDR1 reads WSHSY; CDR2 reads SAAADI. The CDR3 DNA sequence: TGCGCCAGCAGTGAGGCGGGAGGAACAGATACGCAGTATTTT. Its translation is CASSEAGGTDTQYF.

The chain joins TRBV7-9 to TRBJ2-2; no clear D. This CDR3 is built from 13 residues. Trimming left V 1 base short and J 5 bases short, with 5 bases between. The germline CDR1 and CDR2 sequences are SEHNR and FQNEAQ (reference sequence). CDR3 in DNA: TGTGCCAGCAGCTTAGTTGAGACCGGGGAGCTGTTTTTT. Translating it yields CASSLVETGELFF.

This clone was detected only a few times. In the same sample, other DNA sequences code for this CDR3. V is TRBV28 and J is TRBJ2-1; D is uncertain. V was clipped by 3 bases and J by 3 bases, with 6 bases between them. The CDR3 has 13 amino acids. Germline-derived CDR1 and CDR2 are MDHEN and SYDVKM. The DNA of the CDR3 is TGTGCCAGCAGTTTTGGTAGCTACAATGAGCAGTTCTTC. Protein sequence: CASSFGSYNEQFF.

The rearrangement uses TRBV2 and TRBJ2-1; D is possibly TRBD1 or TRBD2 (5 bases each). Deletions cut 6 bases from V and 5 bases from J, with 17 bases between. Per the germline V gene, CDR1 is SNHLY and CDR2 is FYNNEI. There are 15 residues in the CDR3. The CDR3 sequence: CASRERLQGHNEQFF. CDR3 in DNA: TGTGCCAGCAGAGAGAGACTCCAGGGACACAATGAGCAGTTCTTC.

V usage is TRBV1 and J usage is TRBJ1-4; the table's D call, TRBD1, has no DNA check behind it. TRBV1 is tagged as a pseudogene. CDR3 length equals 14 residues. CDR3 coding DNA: TGCACCAGCAGGGGACAGCCAACTAATGAAAAACTGTTTTTT. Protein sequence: CTSRGQPTNEKLFF.

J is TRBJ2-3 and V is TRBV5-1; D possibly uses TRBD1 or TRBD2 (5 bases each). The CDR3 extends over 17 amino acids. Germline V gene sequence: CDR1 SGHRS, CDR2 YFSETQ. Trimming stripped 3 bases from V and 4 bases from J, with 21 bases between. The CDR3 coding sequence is TGCGCCAGCAGCTCCGGATCCGGGACCCTTGGGGCAGATACGCAGTATTTT. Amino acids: CASSSGSGTLGADTQYF. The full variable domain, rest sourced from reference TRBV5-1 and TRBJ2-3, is KAGVTQTPRYLIKTRGQQVTLSCSPISGHRSVSWYQQTPGQGLQFLFEYFSETQRNKGNFPGRFSGRQFSNSRSEMNVSTLELGDSALYLCASSSGSGTLGADTQYFGPGTRLTVL.

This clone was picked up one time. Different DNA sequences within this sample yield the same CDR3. CDR3 amino acids: CAIGGTSGSDTGELFF. In DNA form, the CDR3 reads TGTGCCATCGGCGGGACTAGCGGGAGCGACACCGGGGAGCTGTTTTTT. The chain couples TRBV10-3 to TRBJ2-2; 14 positions agree with TRBD2. V trimming: 8 bases; J trimming: 3 bases; junction bases outside the gene matches: 5. The CDR3 runs to 16 residues. CDR1 is ENHRY, CDR2 SYGVKD, per germline.

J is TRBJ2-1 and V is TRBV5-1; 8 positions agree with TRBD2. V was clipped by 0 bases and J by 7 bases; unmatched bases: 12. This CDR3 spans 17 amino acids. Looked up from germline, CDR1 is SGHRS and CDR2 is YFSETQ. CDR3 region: CASSLEFSGITGNEQFF. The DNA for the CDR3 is TGCGCCAGCAGCTTGGAATTTAGCGGGATCACTGGTAATGAGCAGTTCTTC.

CDR3 DNA sequence: TGTGCCAGCAGCTTTTGGCCCGTAAACACAGATACGCAGTATTTT. Translating gives CASSFWPVNTDTQYF. The chain links TRBV5-8 to TRBJ2-3; the D is unclear. Germline CDR1 SGHTS, CDR2 YDEGEE. The CDR3 length is 15 residues. The V and J ends lost 2 bases and 2 bases respectively, with 12 bases between them.

CDR3 region: CASSDRTGAGNTIYF. CDR3 sequence (DNA): TGTGCCAGCAGCGACCGGACAGGGGCTGGAAACACCATATATTTT. This chain connects TRBV7-9 to TRBJ1-3; TRBD1 aligns across 9 bases. With V trimmed by 5 bases and J by 2 bases, 4 bases remained unmatched. Germline V gene sequence: CDR1 SEHNR, CDR2 FQNEAQ (reference sequence). CDR3 length: 15 residues.

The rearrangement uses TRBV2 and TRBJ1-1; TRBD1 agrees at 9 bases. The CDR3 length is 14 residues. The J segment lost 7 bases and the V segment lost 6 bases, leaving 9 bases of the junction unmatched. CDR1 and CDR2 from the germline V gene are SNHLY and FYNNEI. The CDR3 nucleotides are TGTGCCAGCAGATGGACAGGGGTGTGGGATGAAGCTTTCTTT. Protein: CASRWTGVWDEAFF.

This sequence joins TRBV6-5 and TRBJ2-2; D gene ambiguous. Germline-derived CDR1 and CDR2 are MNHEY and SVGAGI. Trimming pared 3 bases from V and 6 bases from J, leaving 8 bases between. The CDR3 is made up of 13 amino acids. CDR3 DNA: TGTGCCAGCAGTTATGAGGAACCCGGGGAGCTGTTTTTT. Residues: CASSYEEPGELFF.

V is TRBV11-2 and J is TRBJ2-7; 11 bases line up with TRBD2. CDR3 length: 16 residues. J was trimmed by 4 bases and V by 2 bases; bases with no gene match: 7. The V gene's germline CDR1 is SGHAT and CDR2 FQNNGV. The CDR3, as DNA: TGTGCCAGCAGCTTAATTAGCGGGAGGGCAAGGTACGAGCAGTACTTC. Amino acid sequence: CASSLISGRARYEQYF.